What follows are 9 T cell receptor beta chains derived from one specimen sequenced in a study of CD8 T cells in Susac syndrome. Random hexamers were used to reverse transcribe the RNA input (about 0.45 to 1 ug). In TCRdb, the immunoSEQ multiplex PCR reads were re-called with MiXCR into one record per CDR3 protein. The sample lists 120,000 or so distinct CDR3 sequences, 94% occurring once. Material for sequencing was CD4+ T cells from PBMCs. These receptors came from a human donor with multiple sclerosis.

V gene TRBV7-3 combines with J gene TRBJ2-7, with TRBD1 matching over 9 bases. The germline V gene has CDR1 SGHTA and CDR2 FQGTGA. After removal of 3 bases from V and 2 bases from J, the junction contained 8 bases not matched to a gene. This CDR3 is built from 16 residues. The chain's CDR3 is CASSFPGQGPAYEQYF. In nucleotides, the CDR3 is TGTGCCAGCAGCTTCCCGGGACAGGGCCCTGCCTACGAGCAGTACTTC.

This rearrangement joins TRBV7-3 to TRBJ2-3, with D unresolved. The germline V gene has CDR1 SGHTA and CDR2 FQGTGA. Trimming removed 0 bases at V and 2 bases at J, with 9 bases between. The CDR3 sequence is 15 residues long. CDR3 in amino acids: CASSLTSLFTDTQYF. Here the CDR3 DNA reads TGTGCCAGCAGCTTAACCTCATTATTCACAGATACGCAGTATTTT. Full variable domain (rest looked up from reference TRBV7-3 and TRBJ2-3): GAGVSQTPSNKVTEKGKYVELRCDPISGHTALYWYRQSLGQGPEFLIYFQGTGAADDSGLPNDRFFAVRPEGSVSTLKIQRTERGDSAVYLCASSLTSLFTDTQYFGPGTRLTVL.

The J gene is TRBJ1-2, the V gene TRBV27, with 7 positions matching TRBD1. Unmatched junction bases numbered 13, after V lost 2 bases and J lost 4 bases. This CDR3 has 17 amino acids. Germline V lookup: CDR1 MNHEY, CDR2 SMNVEV (reference sequence). The CDR3 DNA is TGTGCCAGCAGTTTACGTCCCAGGGGGTCCGTTGGCTATGGCTACACCTTC. The encoded protein is CASSLRPRGSVGYGYTF.

The chain carries TRBV7-7 and TRBJ2-1, with D tentatively TRBD2 (6 bases). The CDR3 length is 16 residues. Trimming removed 1 base at V and 8 bases at J, with 18 bases between. CDR1 and CDR2 from the germline V gene are SSHAT and FNYEAQ (reference sequence). CDR3 nucleotides: TGTGCCAGCAGCTTAGGAACCACGGGAGTAAGCCATGAGCAGTTCTTC. Its protein product is CASSLGTTGVSHEQFF. Filled out from reference TRBV7-7 and TRBJ2-1, the complete variable domain reads GAGVSQSPRYKVTKRGQDVTLRCDPISSHATLYWYQQALGQGPEFLTYFNYEAQPDKSGLPSDRFSAERPEGSISTLTIQRTEQRDSAMYRCASSLGTTGVSHEQFFGPGTRLTVL.

V gene TRBV9 combines with J gene TRBJ2-2; D unresolved. The V end lost 0 bases, the J end lost 10 bases, and 19 bases lay between the germline ends. The CDR3 has 16 amino acids. Looked up from germline, CDR1 is SGDLS and CDR2 is YYNGEE. In DNA form, the CDR3 reads TGTGCCAGCAGCGTAGCTGGTCTCTCCTCACCGGTGGAGCTGTTTTTT. Translating gives CASSVAGLSSPVELFF.

The V gene is TRBV6-2 or TRBV6-3, the J gene TRBJ1-2; D remains ambiguous. Trimming stripped 6 bases from V and 5 bases from J, with 7 bases between. The CDR3 consists of 11 residues. CDR1 MNHEY and CDR2 SVGEGT come from the germline V gene. This CDR3 reads CASSHGYGYTF. For the CDR3, the DNA is TGTGCCAGCAGCCACGGGTATGGCTACACCTTC.

The chain recombines TRBV29-1 with TRBJ1-2; a possible D gene is TRBD1 (5 bases). V lost 5 bases to trimming and J lost 4 bases, with 11 bases between them. The CDR3 loop spans 12 amino acids. Per germline, CDR1 SQVTM and CDR2 ANQGSEA. This CDR3 is CSVRGDPYGYTF. Written as DNA, the CDR3 is TGCAGCGTTCGGGGGGATCCCTATGGCTACACCTTC.

The V call is TRBV20-1, the J call TRBJ2-3; no clear D. Germline V gene data show CDR1 as DFQATT and CDR2 as SNEGSKA (reference sequence). The CDR3 length is 14 residues. Trimming removed 2 bases at V and 0 bases at J, with 9 bases between. CDR3 bases: TGCAGTGCTAGAAAACCCCGCAGCACAGATACGCAGTATTTT. It specifies CSARKPRSTDTQYF.

CDR3: CASSFGQLNPFNYGYTF. CDR3 sequence (DNA): TGTGCCAGCAGCTTTGGTCAGCTTAACCCTTTTAACTATGGCTACACCTTC. The rearrangement joins TRBV7-3 to TRBJ1-2; no firm D call. V was trimmed by 3 bases and J by 1 base, leaving 18 bases between them. The CDR3 covers 17 residues. Germline V gives CDR1 SGHTA, CDR2 FQGTGA.